What follows are 16 T cell receptor beta chains derived from one specimen sequenced in a study of blood T cell repertoires in COVID-19. The data were produced by immunoSEQ multiplex PCR, yet TCRdb's version contains in-frame clones alone and is incomplete. The table has about 120,000 clones, approximately 81% seen once. Sequencing was carried out using peripheral blood. Receptors were obtained from a woman older than 75 with acute or convalescent COVID-19.

CDR3 protein: CASSQDTQRKAFF. Here the CDR3 DNA reads TGCGCCAGCAGCCAAGATACGCAGAGGAAAGCTTTCTTT. This chain uses TRBV4-3 with TRBJ1-1; no clear D gene. Germline lookup yields CDR1 LGHNA and CDR2 YSLEER. Deletions cut 0 bases from V and 9 bases from J, with 11 bases between. The CDR3 length is 13 residues.

The chain combines TRBV5-6 with TRBJ2-6; tentatively, D is TRBD2 (5 bases). CDR1 is SGHDT and CDR2 is YYEEEE in the germline V gene. The CDR3 runs to 17 residues. V lost 2 bases, J lost 0 bases, and 12 bases lay in between. This chain's CDR3 is CASSFFGILSGANVLTF. The DNA for the CDR3 is TGTGCCAGCAGCTTTTTCGGGATTCTCTCTGGGGCCAACGTCCTGACTTTC.

V gene TRBV30 combines with J gene TRBJ1-5; TRBD1 matches at 9 bases. The CDR3 is 14 residues long. J gave up 1 base and V 5 bases, and 3 bases lay outside the gene matches. The germline gives CDR1 GTSNPN, CDR2 SVGIG (reference sequence). Written as DNA, the CDR3 is TGTGCCTGGGGACAGGGGAACAGCAATCAGCCCCAGCATTTT. Its translation is CAWGQGNSNQPQHF.

This chain links TRBV4-3 with TRBJ1-1; D is possibly TRBD1 (5 bases). This CDR3 is 14 amino acids long. The germline V and J ends were trimmed by 0 bases and 3 bases, with 8 bases remaining between them. The germline gives CDR1 LGHNA, CDR2 YSLEER. The DNA of the CDR3 is TGCGCCAGCAGCCAAGATTGGGGGGACACTGAAGCTTTCTTT. It translates to CASSQDWGDTEAFF.

The J gene is TRBJ2-2, the V gene TRBV2, with D tentatively TRBD1 (5 bases). V was shortened by 7 bases and J by 1 base, with 7 bases between the two germline ends. Germline CDR1 reads SNHLY; CDR2 reads FYNNEI. The CDR3 is 13 residues long. In DNA, the CDR3 is TGTGCCAGCAAAAGGGGGAACACCGGGGAGCTGTTTTTT. Its translation is CASKRGNTGELFF.

This clone is a singleton in its sample. The chain is built from TRBV2 and TRBJ1-6; 9 positions match TRBD1. Germline V CDR1 and CDR2: SNHLY, FYNNEI. The junction had 5 bases not matched to a gene; V was cut back by 6 bases and J by 5 bases. The CDR3 spans 15 residues. CDR3 sequence: CASSPRTGDNSPLHF. Here the CDR3 DNA reads TGTGCCAGCAGCCCCAGGACAGGGGATAATTCACCCCTCCACTTT.

The chain uses TRBV18 and TRBJ1-2, with TRBD1 matching over 7 bases. V shed 6 bases, J shed 6 bases, and the junction held 10 bases outside the gene matches. The CDR3 has 14 amino acids. Germline CDR1 KGHSH, CDR2 LQKENI. CDR3 loop: CASSLGQPDHGYTF. CDR3 nucleotides: TGTGCCAGCTCCCTGGGACAGCCGGATCATGGCTACACCTTC.

The chain links TRBV7-9 to TRBJ1-1; possible D gene TRBD1, 6 bases. CDR1 is SEHNR, CDR2 FQNEAQ, per germline (reference sequence). With 2 bases removed from V and 3 bases from J, the gap between germline ends came to 16 bases. This CDR3 region has 16 residues. This chain's CDR3 is CASSLYGGQDDTEAFF. Written as DNA, the CDR3 is TGTGCCAGCAGCTTATACGGGGGGCAAGACGACACTGAAGCTTTCTTT.

J is TRBJ1-2 and V is TRBV3-1 (or the pseudogene TRBV3-2); unclear D gene. This CDR3 has 16 residues. Trimming stripped 1 base from V and 4 bases from J, with 16 bases between. The germline gives CDR1 LGHDT, CDR2 YNNKEL (reference sequence). The CDR3 region has the DNA TGTGCCAGCAGCCAAGGCGGGGAAGGGTTCGCCTATGGCTACACCTTC. Protein sequence: CASSQGGEGFAYGYTF.

This rearrangement joins TRBV19 to TRBJ2-7; 8 bases match TRBD2. V trimming: 5 bases; J trimming: 6 bases; junction bases outside the gene matches: 9. In germline, CDR1 is LNHDA, CDR2 SQIVND (reference sequence). The CDR3 totals 14 residues. DNA for the CDR3: TGTGCCAGTAGTCGGAACCGGGAGGGCCGCGAGCAGTACTTC. Its protein product is CASSRNREGREQYF.

The V call is TRBV28, the J call TRBJ2-5, with D tentatively TRBD2 (6 bases). The CDR3 runs 14 residues. Per germline, CDR1 MDHEN and CDR2 SYDVKM. The V end lost 7 bases, the J end lost 7 bases, and 19 bases lay between the germline ends. CDR3 in DNA: TGTGCCAGCACAGGGCAACTAGCTATAGGGACCCAGTACTTC. Translating it yields CASTGQLAIGTQYF.

J is TRBJ1-5 and V is TRBV7-6; 7 bases fit TRBD1. V gave up 1 base and J gave up 0 bases; unmatched junction bases: 3. The germline V gene has CDR1 SGHVS and CDR2 FNYEAQ. The length of the CDR3 is 16 residues. The CDR3 region is CASSLGTGDSNQPQHF. The CDR3 nucleotides read TGTGCCAGCAGCTTAGGAACAGGGGATAGCAATCAGCCCCAGCATTTT.

This clone was picked up a small number of times. The CDR3 reads CASRDSFTTEAFF. The CDR3 DNA sequence: TGTGCCAGCAGAGACAGCTTTACCACTGAAGCTTTCTTT. This rearrangement joins TRBV3-1 (or the pseudogene TRBV3-2) to TRBJ1-1; D might be TRBD1 (5 bases). Germline V gene sequence: CDR1 LGHDT, CDR2 YNNKEL (reference sequence). The germline V and J ends were trimmed by 6 bases and 4 bases, with 12 bases remaining between them. CDR3 length equals 13 residues.

Only one count was recorded for this clone. The chain recombines TRBV5-4 with TRBJ2-7, with D tentatively TRBD2 (6 bases). V lost 4 bases to trimming and J lost 6 bases, with 17 bases between them. From germline, CDR1 is SGHNT and CDR2 YYREEE (reference sequence). The CDR3 covers 14 residues. This CDR3 reads CASSKTGVKGEQYF. The DNA for the CDR3 is TGTGCCAGCAGCAAAACGGGGGTCAAGGGCGAGCAGTACTTC.

The CDR3 is CAISGGTEAYEQYF. The CDR3 bases are TGTGCCATCAGCGGGGGGACGGAAGCCTACGAGCAGTACTTC. The rearrangement links TRBV10-3 to TRBJ2-7, with TRBD2 matching 7 bases. Germline values: CDR1 ENHRY, CDR2 SYGVKD. V dropped 6 bases and J dropped 2; count of bases not matched to a gene: 7. The CDR3 has 14 residues.

This clone was picked up a small number of times. This chain connects TRBV7-3 to TRBJ1-5; D unclear. Germline V CDR1 and CDR2: SGHTA, FQGTGA. The CDR3 length is 13 residues. Trimming cost V 3 bases and J 3 bases, with 6 bases left between them. The CDR3 nucleotides are TGTGCCAGCAGCTTGGGCCTCAATCAGCCCCAGCATTTT. Its protein product is CASSLGLNQPQHF.